The TCR beta chain under discussion was sequenced for a study of blood T cell repertoires in COVID-19. Across the study: From the United States, Italy and Spain came samples of acute and convalescent COVID-19. PBMCs, B-cell-depleted T cells, or T cells were the source of the cDNA or gDNA that made up the material.

V dropped 5 bases and J dropped 2; count of bases not matched to a gene: 9. Per the germline V gene, CDR1 is MNHEY and CDR2 is SMNVEV (reference sequence). CDR3 size: 17 residues. Study processing details: Counts of nucleated cells, estimated from reference gene primer amplification, were obtained. The table came from immunoSEQ multiplex PCR; TCRdb's copy has only in-frame clones and leaves some out. The V and J calls and clone size are taken from that table; D and trimming were inferred from the DNA. The data show 85,000 or so clones, around 96% seen once. Sequencing was carried out using peripheral blood. The chain carries TRBV27 and TRBJ2-1; 10 bases match TRBD2. This clonotype was sampled from a human donor with active COVID-19. The donor label of this sample is uncertain. The CDR3 DNA is TGTGCCAGCAGTCCAGACAGAGCGGGAGGGACCTACAATGAGCAGTTCTTC. This gives the protein CASSPDRAGGTYNEQFF.